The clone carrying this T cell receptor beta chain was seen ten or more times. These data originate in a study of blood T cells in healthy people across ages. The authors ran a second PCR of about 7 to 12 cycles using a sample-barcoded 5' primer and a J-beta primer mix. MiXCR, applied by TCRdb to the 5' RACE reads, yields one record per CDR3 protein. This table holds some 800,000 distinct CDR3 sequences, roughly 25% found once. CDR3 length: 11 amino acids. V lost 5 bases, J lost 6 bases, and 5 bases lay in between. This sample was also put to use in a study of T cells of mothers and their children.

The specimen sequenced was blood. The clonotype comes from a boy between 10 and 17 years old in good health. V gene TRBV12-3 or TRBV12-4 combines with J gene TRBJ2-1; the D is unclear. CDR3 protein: CASSQLNEQFF. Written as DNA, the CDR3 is TGTGCCAGCAGTCAGCTCAATGAGCAGTTCTTC.